The clone carrying this TCR beta chain came up a few times. What it binds is unknown. This entry comes from a study of T cells in Graves' hyperthyroidism and ophthalmopathy. Study-wide results and caveats: The majority of expanded thyroid clonotypes above 0.001 also appeared in blood. Ophthalmopathy was identified by the model a median approximately 6.4 months ahead of onset.

Researchers amplified the TCR beta CDR3 regions from RNA transcripts. The TCR CDR3 first-round RT-PCR relied on the HTBI primer set. TCRdb itself ran the multiplex PCR reads through MiXCR, one entry per CDR3 protein. This table has a few hundred thousand distinct CDR3 sequences, around 15% appearing once. The CDR3 is made up of 13 amino acids. V dropped 6 bases and J dropped 5 bases, with 14 bases sitting between them. In germline, CDR1 is MDHEN, CDR2 SYDVKM. Patients aged 18 to 65 with hyperthyroidism were newly diagnosed, with duration under 2 months. On the basis of clinical symptoms, serum thyroxine and TRAb, thyroid ultrasound and orbital computed tomography, diagnoses were made.

The sequenced material came from blood. The chain uses TRBV28 and TRBJ2-7; the D gene is possibly TRBD2 (5 bases). The sequence derives from a woman aged 18-29 years with Graves' hyperthyroidism. CDR3 loop: CASSFGESNEQYF. Here the CDR3 DNA reads TGTGCCAGCAGCTTCGGGGAAAGTAACGAGCAGTACTTC.